One and the same sample provided the 13 T cell receptor beta chains below, sequenced in a study of T cells after yellow fever vaccination. TCRdb redid the calling of the 5' RACE reads with MiXCR, one entry per CDR3 protein. The sample records 250,000 to 400,000 distinct CDR3 sequences, approximately 4.3% being singletons. The sequenced sample was PBMCs, obtained 15 days after the yellow fever booster vaccination. All receptors derive from a man aged 18 to 35 who received the YFV17D yellow fever vaccine.

There are many counts of this clonotype. The chain has TRBV27 and TRBJ2-1; 8 bases align to TRBD2. Germline CDR1 and CDR2: MNHEY and SMNVEV (reference sequence). The CDR3 runs 16 residues. Trimming at V came to 7 bases and at J to 4 bases, leaving 12 bases not matched to a gene. CDR3 nucleotides: TGTGCCAGCACCGGGAGGGCGGGGGGACTGTACAATGAGCAGTTCTTC. Translation gives CASTGRAGGLYNEQFF.

V usage is TRBV18 and J usage is TRBJ2-5, with 8 positions matching TRBD1. Germline V gives CDR1 KGHSH, CDR2 LQKENI. V gave up 5 bases and J gave up 4 bases; unmatched junction bases: 6. CDR3 size: 14 residues. The CDR3 nucleotides read TGTGCCAGCTCAAGAGGACAGGGACTAGAGACCCAGTACTTC. It encodes CASSRGQGLETQYF.

This clonotype was recorded at least ten times. The genes are TRBV10-1 and TRBJ1-1; no reliable D call. The V end was cut by 4 bases, the J end by 0 bases, with 6 bases between. CDR3 length: 13 amino acids. Germline CDR1 and CDR2: WNHNN and SYGVQD (reference sequence). Here the CDR3 reads CASSGSMNTEAFF. For the CDR3, the DNA is TGCGCCAGCAGTGGCAGCATGAACACTGAAGCTTTCTTT.

This chain joins TRBV28 and TRBJ2-2, with D perhaps TRBD1 or TRBD2 (6 bases each). The length of the CDR3 is 15 residues. The V and J ends lost 6 bases and 7 bases respectively, with 18 bases between them. Germline CDR1 and CDR2: MDHEN and SYDVKM. CDR3 DNA: TGTGCCAGCAGCCCCAGAAAGAGGGGGGTCGGGGAGCTGTTTTTT. Protein sequence: CASSPRKRGVGELFF.

This chain uses TRBV2 with TRBJ1-3, with TRBD1 matching 10 bases. Germline V gene data show CDR1 as SNHLY and CDR2 as FYNNEI. The CDR3 sequence is 17 residues long. Trimming took 2 bases from V and 2 from J; bases not matched to a gene: 6. CDR3 in DNA: TGTGCCAGCAGTGAATGGACAGGGGGTAATGCTGGAAACACCATATATTTT. Amino acids: CASSEWTGGNAGNTIYF.

This chain joins TRBV6-2 or TRBV6-3 and TRBJ2-2; either TRBD1 or TRBD2 may supply D (6 bases each). CDR3 length equals 15 residues. The germline V gene encodes CDR1 MNHEY and CDR2 SVGEGT. Trimming took off 5 bases at V and 7 bases at J, with 17 bases between the two ends. The CDR3 here is CASSPGRGLNGELFF. The DNA for the CDR3 is TGTGCCAGCAGTCCCGGCCGGGGGCTTAACGGGGAGCTGTTTTTT.

This chain uses TRBV7-9 with TRBJ1-4; D not resolved. Trimming stripped 1 base from V and 5 bases from J, with 8 bases between. The CDR3 has 14 residues. The germline gives CDR1 SEHNR, CDR2 FQNEAQ (reference sequence). Here the CDR3 reads CASSLDNRNEKLFF. CDR3 in DNA: TGTGCCAGCAGCTTAGATAACAGAAATGAAAAACTGTTTTTT.

The table lists this clonotype with a few counts. V gene TRBV9 combines with J gene TRBJ1-1; the D gene is possibly TRBD1 (6 bases). The CDR3 sequence is 14 residues long. The V end was cut by 0 bases, the J end by 3 bases, with 9 bases between. Germline V lookup: CDR1 SGDLS, CDR2 YYNGEE. The CDR3 loop is CASSVGQAYTEAFF. CDR3 nucleotide sequence: TGTGCCAGCAGCGTAGGACAGGCCTACACTGAAGCTTTCTTT.

This clonotype was seen at least ten times. The V gene is TRBV6-5, the J gene TRBJ1-3, with D maybe TRBD1 (6 bases). Trimming removed 2 bases at V and 2 bases at J, with 10 bases between. The CDR3 spans 15 residues. Germline V gene lookup returns CDR1 MNHEY and CDR2 SVGAGI. The DNA for the CDR3 is TGTGCCAGCAGTTACCAGAAGGGGGCTGGAAACACCATATATTTT. This sequence encodes CASSYQKGAGNTIYF.

This clonotype was detected ten times or more. The genes are TRBV7-6 and TRBJ2-2; 7 nucleotides agree with TRBD1. Germline CDR1 is SGHVS and CDR2 is FNYEAQ. The CDR3 consists of 16 residues. Trimming removed 0 bases from V and 4 bases from J; junction bases left unmatched: 5. The CDR3 is CASSLALAGGTGELFF. As DNA, the CDR3 is TGTGCCAGCAGCTTAGCTCTGGCAGGGGGCACCGGGGAGCTGTTTTTT.

In this sample, this clonotype turned up many times. The chain is built from TRBV6-5 and TRBJ1-2, with TRBD1 identical over 8 bases. Trimming cost V 5 bases and J 1 base; bases outside gene matches: 3. The CDR3 covers 14 residues. CDR1 is MNHEY and CDR2 is SVGAGI in the germline V gene. The DNA for the CDR3 is TGTGCCAGCAGTCCGGACAGGGTTAACTATGGCTACACCTTC. It codes for CASSPDRVNYGYTF.

V usage is TRBV25-1 and J usage is TRBJ1-4, with a weak D call TRBD1 (5 bases). V was cut by 6 bases and J by 8 bases, with 19 bases left in between. The CDR3 length is 15 residues. The germline gives CDR1 MGHDK, CDR2 SYGVNS. The CDR3 region is CASRSREGIGEKLFF. The CDR3 region has the DNA TGTGCCAGCAGAAGCAGGGAAGGGATTGGGGAAAAACTGTTTTTT.

The V and J genes are TRBV4-1 and TRBJ1-2, with TRBD1 as a possible D gene (6 bases). Germline V lookup: CDR1 MGHRA, CDR2 YSYEKL. The length of the CDR3 is 15 residues. Trimming left V 0 bases short and J 4 bases short, with 12 bases between. The CDR3 reads CASSQDPGGFYGYTF. The CDR3 nucleotides are TGCGCCAGCAGCCAAGATCCCGGGGGCTTCTATGGCTACACCTTC.